These 15 T cell receptor beta chains share one sample of origin, sequenced in a study of Ad26.COV2.S vaccination and SARS-CoV-2 variants. Sample treatment: roughly 18 received Ad26.COV2.S at low or high dose, single or two shots; roughly five received placebo; per-sample allocation not given. Repertoires come from day 63 after the first vaccine or placebo injection. Profiling relied on immunoSEQ multiplex PCR, and the TCRdb table lists in-frame clones only, not all of them. The sample records under 550,000 clones, around nine tenths being singletons. The sequenced sample was peripheral blood, obtained in a trial of Ad26.COV2.S vaccine versus placebo. The source of these receptors is a person between 18 and 60 years old who received the Ad26.COV2.S COVID-19 vaccine or a placebo.

The gene calls are TRBV15 and TRBJ2-7; the D is unclear. This CDR3 region has 13 residues. The germline V gene has CDR1 LNHNV and CDR2 YYDKDF (reference sequence). V was pared by 5 bases and J by 12 bases, with 20 bases between. The CDR3 protein is CATSQYPGPRAYF. The CDR3 bases are TGTGCCACCAGCCAATACCCGGGCCCCCGTGCGTACTTC.

The gene calls are TRBV19 and TRBJ1-6, with a weak D call TRBD1 (6 bases). Germline V gene lookup returns CDR1 LNHDA and CDR2 SQIVND (reference sequence). V was trimmed by 4 bases and J by 5 bases, leaving 18 bases between them. This CDR3 contains 17 residues. CDR3 coding DNA: TGTGCCAGTAGTAGGGTTGCTGGGACATCTAATAATTCACCCCTCCACTTT. Translated, it gives CASSRVAGTSNNSPLHF.

This clone has more than one count but fewer than ten. This chain uses TRBV11-2 with TRBJ1-2; D gene uncertain. CDR1 is SGHAT and CDR2 is FQNNGV in the germline V gene. The CDR3 consists of 13 residues. The germline V and J ends were trimmed by 5 bases and 8 bases, with 15 bases remaining between them. The CDR3 bases are TGTGCCAGCAGCCAAGACCCCAGTGGAGGCTACACCTTC. The encoded protein is CASSQDPSGGYTF. The full variable domain, its missing parts supplied by reference TRBV11-2 and TRBJ1-2, is EAGVAQSPRYKIIEKRQSVAFWCNPISGHATLYWYQQILGQGPKLLIQFQNNGVVDDSQLPKDRFSAERLKGVDSTLKIQPAKLEDSAVYLCASSQDPSGGYTFGSGTRLTVV.

The V call is TRBV4-3, the J call TRBJ2-1; no definite D call. Germline loops: CDR1 LGHNA, CDR2 YSLEER. The CDR3 is 13 amino acids. Trimming cost V 0 bases and J 8 bases, with 8 bases left between them. The CDR3 protein is CASSQDSGDEQFF. DNA of the CDR3: TGCGCCAGCAGCCAAGACTCTGGGGATGAGCAGTTCTTC.

This rearrangement joins TRBV4-2 to TRBJ1-2; D may be TRBD1 (6 bases). CDR3 length: 15 amino acids. The V end was cut by 1 base, the J end by 9 bases, with 18 bases between. Germline CDR1 and CDR2: LGHNA and YNFKEQ. CDR3 sequence: CASSQVSGADYRYTF. CDR3 nucleotides: TGTGCCAGCAGCCAAGTCTCAGGGGCGGATTATCGCTACACCTTC.

This clone showed up just once. The chain carries TRBV9 and TRBJ2-3, with 7 bases aligning to TRBD2. V shed 1 base, J shed 3 bases, and the junction held 5 bases outside the gene matches. The CDR3 is 15 amino acids. Germline assignment: CDR1 SGDLS and CDR2 YYNGEE. The CDR3 bases are TGTGCCAGCAGCGTACGGGGGAGGGGTACAGATACGCAGTATTTT. It specifies CASSVRGRGTDTQYF.

The rearrangement uses TRBV6-5 and TRBJ2-7, with unresolved D. The CDR3 contains 16 residues. Germline V CDR1 and CDR2: MNHEY, SVGAGI. Trimming pared 0 bases from V and 1 base from J, leaving 13 bases between. CDR3 coding DNA: TGTGCCAGCAGTTACTCCGGGTCTCGAATTTCCTACGAGCAGTACTTC. Its translation: CASSYSGSRISYEQYF.

V and J are TRBV6-2 or TRBV6-3 and TRBJ2-3; TRBD2 aligns across 10 bases. The CDR3 totals 15 residues. The germline CDR1 and CDR2 sequences are MNHEY and SVGEGT. V lost 6 bases, J lost 5 bases, and 8 bases stayed unmatched. CDR3: CASSQLAGTLDTQYF. As DNA, the CDR3 is TGTGCCAGCAGCCAACTAGCGGGGACCCTAGATACGCAGTATTTT.

The chain joins TRBV2 to TRBJ2-2; D is ambiguous. V shed 1 base and J shed 1 base, with 4 bases lying between them. The germline V gene has CDR1 SNHLY and CDR2 FYNNEI. This CDR3 has 14 residues. DNA for the CDR3: TGTGCCAGCAGTGAAGGGGAGAACACCGGGGAGCTGTTTTTT. Encoded protein: CASSEGENTGELFF.

CDR3 bases: TGTGCCAGCAGCCCGTGGACAGAGCCCTCCATGGGTGAGCAGTACTTC. This gives the protein CASSPWTEPSMGEQYF. The chain carries TRBV6-6 and TRBJ2-7; D is possibly TRBD1 (6 bases). CDR3 length equals 16 residues. The V gene lost 6 bases and the J gene lost 7 bases, with 25 bases spanning the gap. CDR1 and CDR2 (germline): MNHNY, SVGAGI (reference sequence).

The V gene is TRBV29-1, the J gene TRBJ2-7; D remains ambiguous. V shed 4 bases and J shed 2 bases, with 12 bases lying between them. Germline loops: CDR1 SQVTM, CDR2 ANQGSEA. The CDR3 is 13 amino acids. CDR3 nucleotide sequence: TGCAGCGTTGTTGGGCAGGTAGCCTACGAGCAGTACTTC. Translating gives CSVVGQVAYEQYF.

V gene TRBV5-1 combines with J gene TRBJ2-1; 11 bases map to TRBD2. The CDR3 has 17 residues. CDR1 is SGHRS and CDR2 is YFSETQ in the germline V gene. J gave up 6 bases and V 4 bases, and 12 bases lay outside the gene matches. The CDR3 loop is CASSPTLLAGVSNEQFF. As DNA, the CDR3 is TGCGCCAGCAGCCCCACTCTACTAGCGGGGGTTTCCAATGAGCAGTTCTTC.

The chain carries TRBV28 and TRBJ2-2; 7 nucleotides agree with TRBD2. The germline V gene encodes CDR1 MDHEN and CDR2 SYDVKM. J gave up 6 bases and V 6 bases, and 4 bases lay outside the gene matches. CDR3 length: 13 amino acids. For the CDR3, the DNA is TGTGCCAGCAGCCTTCGGGGGGCCGGGGAGCTGTTTTTT. It codes for CASSLRGAGELFF.

The V gene is TRBV10-2, the J gene TRBJ2-2, with 8 bases fitting TRBD2. CDR1 is WSHSY and CDR2 is SAAADI in the germline V gene. V dropped 4 bases and J dropped 5; count of bases not matched to a gene: 9. This CDR3 has 16 amino acids. For the CDR3, the DNA is TGCGCCAGCAGTGGGCCCGTGGCGGGGGGAACCGGGGAGCTGTTTTTT. This sequence encodes CASSGPVAGGTGELFF.

This sequence joins TRBV30 and TRBJ2-2, with a tentative D call TRBD1 (6 bases). The CDR3 loop spans 14 amino acids. Germline assignment: CDR1 GTSNPN and CDR2 SVGIG (reference sequence). The germline V and J ends were trimmed by 1 base and 4 bases, with 10 bases remaining between them. CDR3 residues: CAWSGGLGTGELFF. DNA for the CDR3: TGTGCCTGGAGTGGGGGGCTCGGCACCGGGGAGCTGTTTTTT.